The 22 T cell receptor beta chains listed next were all sequenced from one sample in a study of blood T cell repertoires in COVID-19. The repertoire was sequenced with immunoSEQ multiplex PCR; TCRdb's copy has only in-frame clones and lacks some. The sample shows about 240,000 clones, approximately 78% of them seen only once. Sequencing input: peripheral blood. Every receptor here comes from an elderly woman with COVID-19, enrolled during active disease.

The chain has TRBV5-6 and TRBJ2-7, with 9 bases aligning to TRBD2. V shed 4 bases and J 2 bases; nucleotides not matched to a gene: 7. Germline V CDR1 and CDR2: SGHDT, YYEEEE. CDR3 length equals 15 residues. The CDR3 protein is CASSPVAGVAYEQYF. DNA of the CDR3: TGTGCCAGCAGCCCGGTAGCGGGAGTGGCCTACGAGCAGTACTTC.

CDR3 sequence: CASSPGGSGEQYF. CDR3 bases: TGTGCCAGCAGCCCTGGGGGGTCGGGGGAGCAGTACTTC. V usage is TRBV5-6 and J usage is TRBJ2-7, with D perhaps TRBD2 (6 bases). Trimming took 4 bases from V and 7 from J, leaving 15 bases between them. Per the germline V gene, CDR1 is SGHDT and CDR2 is YYEEEE. This CDR3 spans 13 amino acids. The entire variable domain, with the rest obtained from reference TRBV5-6 and TRBJ2-7, is as follows: DAGVTQSPTHLIKTRGQQVTLRCSPKSGHDTVSWYQQALGQGPQFIFQYYEEEERQRGNFPDRFSGHQFPNYSSELNVNALLLGDSALYLCASSPGGSGEQYFGPGTRLTVT.

This rearrangement joins TRBV6-5 to TRBJ2-3, with a tentative D call TRBD1 (6 bases). The germline V gene has CDR1 MNHEY and CDR2 SVGAGI. The ends were cut back, 5 bases at V and 6 bases at J, with 15 bases in the middle. The CDR3 has 14 residues. The CDR3 DNA reads as TGTGCCAGCAGTCGGACAGAGCAGGGGGATACGCAGTATTTT. Protein: CASSRTEQGDTQYF.

The genes are TRBV5-5 and TRBJ2-6; D is undetermined. V was shortened by 2 bases and J by 4 bases, with 7 bases between the two germline ends. CDR3 length: 14 amino acids. Germline values: CDR1 SGHKS, CDR2 YYEKEE (reference sequence). The CDR3 loop is CASSLSSGANVLTF. CDR3 DNA: TGTGCCAGCAGCTTAAGCTCCGGGGCCAACGTCCTGACTTTC.

The J gene is TRBJ2-1, the V gene TRBV18; 14 nucleotides align to TRBD2. This CDR3 is 15 amino acids long. The germline V gene has CDR1 KGHSH and CDR2 LQKENI. V shed 3 bases and J 9 bases; nucleotides not matched to a gene: 4. The CDR3 loop is CASSPATSGGVEQFF. CDR3 DNA: TGTGCCAGCTCACCGGCGACTAGCGGGGGGGTTGAGCAGTTCTTC. Looking up the rest from reference TRBV18 and TRBJ2-1 gives the full variable domain: NAGVMQNPRHLVRRRGQEARLRCSPMKGHSHVYWYRQLPEEGLKFMVYLQKENIIDESGMPKERFSAEFPKEGPSILRIQQVVRGDSAAYFCASSPATSGGVEQFFGPGTRLTVL.

The CDR3 coding sequence is TGTGCCAGCAGTTGGGAGGTGGGAAGCAATCAGCCCCAGCATTTT. It encodes CASSWEVGSNQPQHF. V is TRBV6-6 and J is TRBJ1-5; unclear D gene. CDR1 and CDR2 (germline): MNHNY, SVGAGI (reference sequence). This CDR3 spans 15 amino acids. V lost 4 bases, J lost 1 base, and 11 bases lay in between.

This clone was seen a single time. The chain combines TRBV18 with TRBJ2-5; 7 bases are a match to TRBD1. CDR1 is KGHSH and CDR2 is LQKENI in the germline V gene. The CDR3 is made up of 15 amino acids. With V trimmed by 3 bases and J by 4 bases, 8 bases remained unmatched. The CDR3 spells CASSPAGTEGETQYF. For the CDR3, the DNA is TGTGCCAGCTCACCCGCCGGGACAGAGGGAGAGACCCAGTACTTC. The whole variable domain, remainder taken from reference TRBV18 and TRBJ2-5, is NAGVMQNPRHLVRRRGQEARLRCSPMKGHSHVYWYRQLPEEGLKFMVYLQKENIIDESGMPKERFSAEFPKEGPSILRIQQVVRGDSAAYFCASSPAGTEGETQYFGPGTRLLVL.

The V gene is TRBV18, the J gene TRBJ2-2, with 7 bases identical to TRBD1. The CDR3 length is 17 residues. The V segment lost 1 base and the J segment 0 bases; nucleotides outside the gene matches: 5. Germline V CDR1 and CDR2: KGHSH, LQKENI. The CDR3 reads CASSPRKQGPNTGELFF. Here the CDR3 DNA reads TGTGCCAGCTCACCACGGAAACAGGGGCCGAACACCGGGGAGCTGTTTTTT.

The sample holds a few counts of this clone. V and J are TRBV7-3 and TRBJ2-3; 12 bases align to TRBD2. Germline assignment: CDR1 SGHTA and CDR2 FQGTGA. With V trimmed by 5 bases and J by 3 bases, 6 bases remained unmatched. The CDR3 is 16 residues long. The CDR3 coding sequence is TGTGCCAGCAGCCGAGCTAGCGGGAGGGGAACAGATACGCAGTATTTT. Translated, it gives CASSRASGRGTDTQYF.

In DNA, the CDR3 is TGTGCCAGCGGGCCTATCCAAAATCCCTATCAGCCCCAGCATTTT. This gives the protein CASGPIQNPYQPQHF. The chain joins TRBV6-6 to TRBJ1-5, with D unresolved. CDR1 and CDR2 from the germline V gene are MNHNY and SVGAGI (reference sequence). The CDR3 is made up of 15 amino acids. Trimming removed 8 bases at V and 5 bases at J, with 19 bases between.

The chain carries TRBV28 and TRBJ1-2, with D unresolved. Trimming stripped 7 bases from V and 3 bases from J, with 12 bases between. The CDR3 is 13 amino acids. Germline V gene data show CDR1 as MDHEN and CDR2 as SYDVKM. DNA of the CDR3: TGTGCCAGCAAATTAGGCGGCCACTATGGCTACACCTTC. Protein: CASKLGGHYGYTF.

This chain joins TRBV7-9 and TRBJ1-1; 9 bases align to TRBD1. Germline-derived CDR1 and CDR2 are SEHNR and FQNEAQ (reference sequence). This CDR3 has 16 residues. With 6 bases clipped from V and 1 base from J, the junction kept 9 bases outside the gene matches. DNA of the CDR3: TGTGCCAGCAGACTCCAAAAGGGACAGGGGAACACTGAAGCTTTCTTT. Protein sequence: CASRLQKGQGNTEAFF.

The chain recombines TRBV3-1 (or the pseudogene TRBV3-2) with TRBJ2-1; 7 bases map to TRBD2. CDR1 is LGHDT, CDR2 YNNKEL, per germline (reference sequence). V trimming: 8 bases; J trimming: 0 bases; junction bases outside the gene matches: 4. This CDR3 is built from 14 residues. The CDR3 DNA is TGTGCCAGCCAGCGGGGCGGCTCCTACAATGAGCAGTTCTTC. This codes for CASQRGGSYNEQFF.

This chain links TRBV6-6 with TRBJ2-3; D call uncertain. The CDR3 totals 11 residues. Trimming took off 6 bases at V and 9 bases at J, with 10 bases between the two ends. The germline V gene encodes CDR1 MNHNY and CDR2 SVGAGI (reference sequence). The CDR3 loop reads CASSLSETQYF. The CDR3 coding sequence is TGTGCCAGCAGCCTCTCGGAGACGCAGTATTTT.

V and J are TRBV4-3 and TRBJ2-3; the D is unclear. V lost 3 bases to trimming and J lost 7 bases, with 11 bases between them. This CDR3 is built from 13 residues. Germline lookup yields CDR1 LGHNA and CDR2 YSLEER. The CDR3: CASSHGVINTQYF. The CDR3 DNA reads as TGCGCCAGCAGCCACGGAGTCATCAATACGCAGTATTTT.

The V call is TRBV6-5, the J call TRBJ1-3; D is possibly TRBD1 (6 bases). Per the germline V gene, CDR1 is MNHEY and CDR2 is SVGAGI. This CDR3 has 13 amino acids. Trimming removed 6 bases at V and 4 bases at J, with 10 bases between. CDR3 loop: CASSDRMGNTIYF. CDR3 nucleotides: TGTGCCAGCAGCGACAGGATGGGAAACACCATATATTTT.

This chain connects TRBV21-1 to TRBJ1-5; the table assigns TRBD1, which was not confirmed against the DNA. TRBV21-1 is annotated as a pseudogene. The CDR3 is made up of 17 amino acids. DNA of the CDR3: TGTGCCAGCAGCAAAGCCTGGGGACAGGTCGGCAATCAGCCCCAGCATTTT. It yields the protein CASSKAWGQVGNQPQHF.

The chain links TRBV4-1 to TRBJ2-1; 8 positions match TRBD1. CDR1 is MGHRA, CDR2 YSYEKL, per germline. V dropped 4 bases and J dropped 8; count of bases not matched to a gene: 10. This CDR3 spans 15 amino acids. CDR3 residues: CASSRRRGQDDEQFF. CDR3 bases: TGCGCCAGCAGCCGAAGAAGGGGACAGGACGATGAGCAGTTCTTC.

In this sample, this clone turned up a few times. V gene TRBV18 combines with J gene TRBJ1-2; 8 bases match TRBD1. Germline values: CDR1 KGHSH, CDR2 LQKENI. J was trimmed by 5 bases and V by 6 bases; bases with no gene match: 11. This CDR3 has 15 amino acids. CDR3 amino acids: CASSPGTGFSYGYTF. CDR3 sequence (DNA): TGTGCCAGCTCCCCCGGGACAGGATTCTCATATGGCTACACCTTC.

This clone was counted a single time. The chain couples TRBV2 to TRBJ1-5; D uncertain. CDR1 and CDR2 (germline): SNHLY, FYNNEI. With 7 bases removed from V and 5 bases from J, the gap between germline ends came to 12 bases. The CDR3 sequence is 13 residues long. CDR3 protein: CASTPDRDQPQHF. CDR3 DNA: TGTGCCAGCACGCCTGATAGAGATCAGCCCCAGCATTTT.

This chain links TRBV6-5 with TRBJ1-1; D might be TRBD1 (6 bases). Between the trimmed V and J ends, which lost 7 bases and 3 bases, there was a span of 12 bases. The CDR3 has 13 residues. Germline assignment: CDR1 MNHEY and CDR2 SVGAGI. This chain's CDR3 is CASTVGQYTEAFF. In DNA, the CDR3 is TGTGCCAGCACCGTAGGACAGTACACTGAAGCTTTCTTT.

V is TRBV7-9 and J is TRBJ1-3; D is possibly TRBD1 (5 bases). Trimming pared 2 bases from V and 4 bases from J, leaving 9 bases between. CDR3 length equals 14 residues. The germline V gene encodes CDR1 SEHNR and CDR2 FQNEAQ (reference sequence). CDR3 protein: CASSLQGLGNTIYF. The CDR3 DNA is TGTGCCAGCAGCTTACAGGGTCTAGGAAACACCATATATTTT.